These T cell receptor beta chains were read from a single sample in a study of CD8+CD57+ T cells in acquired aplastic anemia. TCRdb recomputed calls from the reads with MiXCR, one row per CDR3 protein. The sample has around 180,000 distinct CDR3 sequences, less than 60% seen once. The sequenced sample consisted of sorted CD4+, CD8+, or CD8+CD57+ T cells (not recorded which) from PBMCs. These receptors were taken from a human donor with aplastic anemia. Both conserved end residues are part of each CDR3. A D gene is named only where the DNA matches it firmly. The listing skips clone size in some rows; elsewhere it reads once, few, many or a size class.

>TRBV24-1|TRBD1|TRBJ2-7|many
TGTGCCACCAGTGATGGTGGGGGGACAGGGGTAGGCGAGCAGTACTTC
CATSDGGGTGVGEQYF
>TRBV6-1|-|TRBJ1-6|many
TGTGCCAGCAGCTCCGTAGAGTCACCCCTCCACTTT
CASSSVESPLHF
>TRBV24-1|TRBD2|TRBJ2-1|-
TGTGCCACCAGTGACAGGCCGGGACTAGGTACTTTCAATGAGCAGTTCTTC
CATSDRPGLGTFNEQFF
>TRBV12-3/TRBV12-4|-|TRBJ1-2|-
TGTGCCAGCAGTTTAAAACAGATGGGCTACACCTTC
CASSLKQMGYTF
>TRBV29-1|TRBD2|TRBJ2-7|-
TGCAGCGCCGGGGGGACTTACGAGCAGTACTTC
CSAGGTYEQYF
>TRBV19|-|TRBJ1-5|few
TGTGCCAGTCGAGGGCAGGCGGGGCAGCCCCAGCATTTT
CASRGQAGQPQHF
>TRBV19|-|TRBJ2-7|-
TGTGCCAGTAGTACCGACGTGTGGGCCGAGCAGTACTTC
CASSTDVWAEQYF
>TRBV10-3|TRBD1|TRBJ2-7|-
TGTGCCATCAGTGAGTCTTGGGACAGACCGGATTACGAGCAGTACTTC
CAISESWDRPDYEQYF
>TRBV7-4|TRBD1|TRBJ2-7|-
TGTGCCAGCAGCTTAAGGAACAGGGGGCCGAACGAGCAGTACTTC
CASSLRNRGPNEQYF
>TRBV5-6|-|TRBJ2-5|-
TGTGCCAGCAGCTTGGCCTCGGGGGTTTGGAAGGCGACCCAGTACTTC
CASSLASGVWKATQYF
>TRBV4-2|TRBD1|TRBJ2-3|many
TGTGCCAGCAGCCAAAATGGCCCGGGACAGGGCACAGATACGCAGTATTTT
CASSQNGPGQGTDTQYF
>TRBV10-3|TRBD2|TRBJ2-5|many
TGTGCCATCAGTGATAGTCTGACTAGCGGGAGGGAGACCCAGTACTTC
CAISDSLTSGRETQYF
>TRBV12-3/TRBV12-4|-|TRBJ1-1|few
TGTGCCAGCAGTTTTATTGGGGTCCCGGGGGGTGAAGCTTTCTTT
CASSFIGVPGGEAFF
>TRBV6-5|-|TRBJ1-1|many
TGTGCCAGCAGTTACCAAATACGGCCGCCAAACACTGAAGCTTTCTTT
CASSYQIRPPNTEAFF
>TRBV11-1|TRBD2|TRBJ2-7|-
TGTGCCAGCAGCTTAGGAACTAGCGGGAGGACCTACGAGCAGTACTTC
CASSLGTSGRTYEQYF
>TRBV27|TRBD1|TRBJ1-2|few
TGTGCCAGCAGTTCGAGGACAGGGGGCTACTATGGCTACACCTTC
CASSSRTGGYYGYTF
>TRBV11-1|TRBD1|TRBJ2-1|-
TGTGCCAGCAGCCCCCGGGACAGGTTATACAATGAGCAGTTCTTC
CASSPRDRLYNEQFF
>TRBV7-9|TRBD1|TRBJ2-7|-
TGTGCCAGCAGCCTGGGACAGGGTAGCAACGAGCAGTACTTC
CASSLGQGSNEQYF
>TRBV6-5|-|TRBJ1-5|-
TGTGCCAGCAGTTACTCGCCTCCCCAGCATTTT
CASSYSPPQHF
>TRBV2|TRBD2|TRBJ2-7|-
TGTGCCAGCAGTGCTGGGACTAGCGGGGGATACGAGCAGTACTTC
CASSAGTSGGYEQYF
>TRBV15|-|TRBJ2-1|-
TGTGCCACCAGGAGTTATGCTGAGCAGTTCTTC
CATRSYAEQFF